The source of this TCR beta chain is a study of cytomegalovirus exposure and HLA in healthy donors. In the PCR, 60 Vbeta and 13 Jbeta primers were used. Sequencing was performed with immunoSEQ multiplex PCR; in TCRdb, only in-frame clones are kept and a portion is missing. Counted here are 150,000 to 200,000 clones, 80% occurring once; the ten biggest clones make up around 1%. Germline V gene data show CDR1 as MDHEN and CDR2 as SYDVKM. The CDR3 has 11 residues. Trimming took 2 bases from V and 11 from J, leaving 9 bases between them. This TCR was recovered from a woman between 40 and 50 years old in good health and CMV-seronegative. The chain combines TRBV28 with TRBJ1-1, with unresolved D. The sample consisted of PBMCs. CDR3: CASSLRAEAFF. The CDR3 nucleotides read TGTGCCAGCAGTTTACGTGCGGAGGCTTTCTTT.